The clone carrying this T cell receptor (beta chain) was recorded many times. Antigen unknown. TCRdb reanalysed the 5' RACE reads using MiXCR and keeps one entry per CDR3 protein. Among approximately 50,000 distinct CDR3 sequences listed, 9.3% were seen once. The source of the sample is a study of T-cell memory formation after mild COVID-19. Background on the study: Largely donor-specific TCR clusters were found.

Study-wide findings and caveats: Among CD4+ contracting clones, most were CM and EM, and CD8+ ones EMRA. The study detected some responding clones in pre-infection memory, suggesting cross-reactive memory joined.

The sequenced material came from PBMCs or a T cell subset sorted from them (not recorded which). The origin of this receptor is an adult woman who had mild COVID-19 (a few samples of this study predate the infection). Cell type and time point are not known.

The CDR3 DNA follows: TGTGCCAGCAGTTTGTTAGGGGATCCCTCCTACGAGCAGTACTTC. This translates into CASSLLGDPSYEQYF. The chain links TRBV12-3 or TRBV12-4 to TRBJ2-7, with a weak D call TRBD1 (5 bases). CDR3 length: 15 amino acids. Between the trimmed V and J ends, which lost 3 bases and 0 bases, there was a span of 12 bases.